One TCR beta chain is described in this entry. Method: immunoSEQ multiplex PCR; TCRdb's copy keeps in-frame clones and lacks some. The sample has approximately 67,000 clones, roughly 87% seen once. V was shortened by 8 bases and J by 7 bases, with 14 bases between the two germline ends. This CDR3 is 12 amino acids long. CDR1 is MDHEN, CDR2 SYDVKM, per germline. The data originate from a study of blood T cell repertoires in COVID-19. About the research overall: PBMCs, B-cell-depleted T cells, or T cells were the source of the cDNA or gDNA that made up the material.

This TCR was recovered from an elderly woman with acute or convalescent COVID-19. The sequencing sample was made of peripheral blood. V gene TRBV28 combines with J gene TRBJ2-5; D perhaps matches TRBD2 (5 bases). The CDR3 bases are TGTGCCAGCTGCCCCCTCGGAGGGACCCAGTACTTC. Translated: CASCPLGGTQYF. Full variable domain (outside the CDR3, taken from reference TRBV28 and TRBJ2-5): DVKVTQSSRYLVKRTGEKVFLECVQDMDHENMFWYRQDPGLGLRLIYFSYDVKMKEKGDIPEGYSVSREKKERFSLILESASTNQTSMYLCASCPLGGTQYFGPGTRLLVL.